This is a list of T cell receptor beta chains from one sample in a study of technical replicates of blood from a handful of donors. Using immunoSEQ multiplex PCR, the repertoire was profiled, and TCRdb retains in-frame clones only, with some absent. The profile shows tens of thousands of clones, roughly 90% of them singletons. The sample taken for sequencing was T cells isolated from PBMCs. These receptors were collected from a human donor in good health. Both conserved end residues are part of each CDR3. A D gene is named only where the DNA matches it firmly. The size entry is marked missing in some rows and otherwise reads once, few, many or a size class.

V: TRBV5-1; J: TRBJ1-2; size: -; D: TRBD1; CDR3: CASSLPRQGAYGYTF; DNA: TGCGCCAGCAGCTTGCCCCGACAGGGGGCATATGGCTACACCTTC
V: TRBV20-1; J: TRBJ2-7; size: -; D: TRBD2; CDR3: CSASGVYEQYF; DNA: TGCAGTGCGAGCGGGGTCTACGAGCAGTACTTC
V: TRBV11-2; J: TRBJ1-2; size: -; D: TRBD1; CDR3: CASTRTGGYEEGYTF; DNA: TGTGCCAGCACCCGAACAGGGGGATATGAGGAGGGCTACACCTTC
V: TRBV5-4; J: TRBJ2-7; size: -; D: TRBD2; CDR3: CASSLVRLAGDYEQYF; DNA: TGTGCCAGCAGCTTGGTGAGGCTAGCGGGAGACTACGAGCAGTACTTC
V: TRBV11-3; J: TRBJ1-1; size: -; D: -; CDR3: CASSKGHPNTEAFF; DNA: TGTGCCAGCAGCAAGGGACATCCGAACACTGAAGCTTTCTTT
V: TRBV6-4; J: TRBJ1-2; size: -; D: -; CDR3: CASRAGDYGYTF; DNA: TGTGCCAGCAGGGCGGGCGACTATGGCTACACCTTC
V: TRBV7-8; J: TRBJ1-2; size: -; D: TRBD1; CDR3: CASSLRWEGQEFAF; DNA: TGTGCCAGCAGCCTTCGGTGGGAGGGACAGGAGTTTGCCTTC
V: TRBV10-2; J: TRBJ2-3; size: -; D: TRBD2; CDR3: CASRGGDTQYF; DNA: TGCGCCAGCAGGGGGGGGGATACGCAGTATTTT
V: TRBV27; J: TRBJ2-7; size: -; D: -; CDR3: CASSLLGGGTLYEQYF; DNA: TGTGCCAGCAGTTTATTAGGGGGCGGGACTCTGTACGAGCAGTACTTC
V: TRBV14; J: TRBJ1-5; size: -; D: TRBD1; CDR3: CASRTGVWQPQHF; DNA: TGTGCCAGCAGAACAGGGGTTTGGCAGCCCCAGCATTTT
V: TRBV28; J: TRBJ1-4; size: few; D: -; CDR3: CASSLLRGNRANEKLFF; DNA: TGTGCCAGCAGTTTATTACGAGGGAACAGAGCTAATGAAAAACTGTTTTTT
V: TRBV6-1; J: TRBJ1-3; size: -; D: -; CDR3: CASNSGDGNTIYF; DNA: TGTGCCAGCAATTCAGGGGACGGAAACACCATATATTTT
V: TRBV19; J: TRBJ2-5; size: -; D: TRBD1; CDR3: CASSIPGQGILETQYF; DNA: TGTGCCAGTAGTATCCCTGGACAGGGGATATTGGAGACCCAGTACTTC
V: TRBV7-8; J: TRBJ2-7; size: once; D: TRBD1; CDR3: CASSDRGQAYEQYF; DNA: TGTGCCAGCAGCGATCGGGGACAGGCCTACGAGCAGTACTTC
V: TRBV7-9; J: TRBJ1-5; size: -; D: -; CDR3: CASSLGGPQHF; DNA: TGTGCCAGCAGCTTGGGGGGGCCCCAGCATTTT
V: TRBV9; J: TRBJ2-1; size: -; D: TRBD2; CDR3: CASSGSTSLSGRTNEQFF; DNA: TGTGCCAGCAGTGGCTCCACCTCGTTGAGCGGGAGGACAAATGAGCAGTTCTTC
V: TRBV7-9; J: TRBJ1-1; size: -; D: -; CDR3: CASSRDRRATEAFF; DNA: TGTGCCAGCAGCCGAGACAGGCGCGCCACTGAAGCTTTCTTT
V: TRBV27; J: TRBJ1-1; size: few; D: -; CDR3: CASSYNRVNTEAFF; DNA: TGTGCCAGCAGTTATAACAGGGTGAACACTGAAGCTTTCTTT
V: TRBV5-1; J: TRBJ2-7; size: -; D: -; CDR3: CASSLLELAGEQYF; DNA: TGCGCCAGCAGCTTGCTCGAACTGGCAGGCGAGCAGTACTTC
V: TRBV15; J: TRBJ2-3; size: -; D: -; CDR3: CATSRLGGPDTQYF; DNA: TGTGCCACCAGCAGATTAGGAGGGCCAGATACGCAGTATTTT
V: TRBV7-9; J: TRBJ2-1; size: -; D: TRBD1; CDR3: CASSFKTGEQFF; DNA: TGTGCCAGCAGCTTTAAGACAGGGGAGCAGTTCTTC
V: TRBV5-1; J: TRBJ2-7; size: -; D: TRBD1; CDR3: CASSLSGSGGVEQYF; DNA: TGCGCCAGCAGCTTGTCGGGTTCAGGGGGAGTTGAGCAGTACTTC
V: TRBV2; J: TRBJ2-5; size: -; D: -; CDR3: CASSEVGAFGETQYF; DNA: TGTGCCAGCAGTGAAGTGGGAGCGTTTGGAGAGACCCAGTACTTC
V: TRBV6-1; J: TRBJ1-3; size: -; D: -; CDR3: CASSPTAGTGNTIYF; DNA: TGTGCCAGCAGCCCTACTGCGGGGACTGGAAACACCATATATTTT